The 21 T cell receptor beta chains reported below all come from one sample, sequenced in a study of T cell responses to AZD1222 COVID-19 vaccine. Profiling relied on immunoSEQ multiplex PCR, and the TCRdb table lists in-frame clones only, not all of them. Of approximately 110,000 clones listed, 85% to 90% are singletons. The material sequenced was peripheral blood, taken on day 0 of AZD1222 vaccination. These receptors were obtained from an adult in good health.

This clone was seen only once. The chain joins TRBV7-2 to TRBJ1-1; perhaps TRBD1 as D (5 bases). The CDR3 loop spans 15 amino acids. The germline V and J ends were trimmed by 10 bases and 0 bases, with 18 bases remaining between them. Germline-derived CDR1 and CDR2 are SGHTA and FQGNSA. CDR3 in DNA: TGTGCCACGACCGTGACCCCAGGGATGAACACTGAAGCTTTCTTT. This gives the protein CATTVTPGMNTEAFF.

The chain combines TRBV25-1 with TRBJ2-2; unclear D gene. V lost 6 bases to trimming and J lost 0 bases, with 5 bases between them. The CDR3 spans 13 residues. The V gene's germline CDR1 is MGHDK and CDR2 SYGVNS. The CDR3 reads CASRVPNTGELFF. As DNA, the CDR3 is TGTGCCAGCAGAGTCCCGAACACCGGGGAGCTGTTTTTT.

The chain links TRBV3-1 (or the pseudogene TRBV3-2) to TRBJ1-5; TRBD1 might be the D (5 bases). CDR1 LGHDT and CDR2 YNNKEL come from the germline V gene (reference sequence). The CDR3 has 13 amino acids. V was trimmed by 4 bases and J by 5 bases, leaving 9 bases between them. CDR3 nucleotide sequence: TGTGCCAGCAGCCCCGGGGGACATCAGCCCCAGCATTTT. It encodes CASSPGGHQPQHF.

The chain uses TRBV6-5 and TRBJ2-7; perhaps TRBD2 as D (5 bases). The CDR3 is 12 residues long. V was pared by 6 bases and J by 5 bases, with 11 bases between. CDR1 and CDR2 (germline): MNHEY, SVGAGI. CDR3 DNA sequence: TGTGCCAGCAGGGACTTCGTCCACGAGCAGTACTTC. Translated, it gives CASRDFVHEQYF.

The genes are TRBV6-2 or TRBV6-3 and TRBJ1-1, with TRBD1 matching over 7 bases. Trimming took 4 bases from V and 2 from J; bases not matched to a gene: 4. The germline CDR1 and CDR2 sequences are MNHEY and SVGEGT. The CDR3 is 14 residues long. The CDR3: CASSSPGGNTEAFF. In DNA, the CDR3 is TGTGCCAGCAGTTCCCCAGGGGGAAACACTGAAGCTTTCTTT.

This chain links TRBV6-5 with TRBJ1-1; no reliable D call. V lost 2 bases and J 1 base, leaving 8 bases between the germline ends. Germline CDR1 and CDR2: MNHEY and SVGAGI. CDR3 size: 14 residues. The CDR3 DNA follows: TGTGCCAGCAGTTACGGAACAGCGAACACTGAAGCTTTCTTT. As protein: CASSYGTANTEAFF.

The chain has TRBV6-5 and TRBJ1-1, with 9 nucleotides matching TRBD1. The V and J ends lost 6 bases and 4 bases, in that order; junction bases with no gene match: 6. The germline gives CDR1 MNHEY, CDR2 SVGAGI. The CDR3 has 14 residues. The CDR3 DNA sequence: TGTGCCAGCAGCCAACAGGGGGCTAGCACTGAAGCTTTCTTT. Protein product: CASSQQGASTEAFF.

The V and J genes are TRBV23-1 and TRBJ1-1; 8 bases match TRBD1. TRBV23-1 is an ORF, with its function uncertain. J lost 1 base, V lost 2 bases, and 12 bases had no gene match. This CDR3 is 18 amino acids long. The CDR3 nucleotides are TGCGCCAGCAGTCAACACAGACATCGGACAGGGAAGAACACTGAAGCTTTCTTT. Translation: CASSQHRHRTGKNTEAFF.

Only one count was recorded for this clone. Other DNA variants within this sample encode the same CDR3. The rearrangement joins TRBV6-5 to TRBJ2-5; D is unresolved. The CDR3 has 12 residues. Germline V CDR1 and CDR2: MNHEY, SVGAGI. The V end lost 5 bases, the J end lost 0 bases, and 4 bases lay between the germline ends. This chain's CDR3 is CASSRYQETQYF. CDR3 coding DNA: TGTGCCAGCAGTCGGTACCAAGAGACCCAGTACTTC.

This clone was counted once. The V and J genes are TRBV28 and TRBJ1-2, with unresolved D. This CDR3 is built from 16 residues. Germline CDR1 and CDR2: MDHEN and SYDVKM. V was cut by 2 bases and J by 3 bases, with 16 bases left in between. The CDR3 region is CASSLNTGSFHYGYTF. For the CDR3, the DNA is TGTGCCAGCAGTTTAAACACCGGGTCCTTCCACTATGGCTACACCTTC.

The CDR3 loop reads CASSPLPGQGGHEQFF. CDR3 nucleotide sequence: TGTGCCAGCTCACCACTTCCGGGACAGGGAGGCCATGAGCAGTTCTTC. The chain combines TRBV18 with TRBJ2-1; 9 bases align to TRBD1. Germline CDR1 is KGHSH and CDR2 is LQKENI. V dropped 1 base and J dropped 8; count of bases not matched to a gene: 9. The CDR3 length is 16 residues.

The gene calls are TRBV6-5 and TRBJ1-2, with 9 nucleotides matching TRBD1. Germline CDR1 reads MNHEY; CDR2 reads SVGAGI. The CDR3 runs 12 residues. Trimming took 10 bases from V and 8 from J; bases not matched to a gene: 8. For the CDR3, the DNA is TGTGCCACCGGACAGGGGCGTACCGGCTACACCTTC. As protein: CATGQGRTGYTF.

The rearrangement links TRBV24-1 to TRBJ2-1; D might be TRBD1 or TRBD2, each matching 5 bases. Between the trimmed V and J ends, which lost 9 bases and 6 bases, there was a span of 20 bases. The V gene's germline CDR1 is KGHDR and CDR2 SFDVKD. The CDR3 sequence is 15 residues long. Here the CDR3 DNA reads TGTGCCACCTCGACCGGGGCCGGCGGGCGCAATGAGCAGTTCTTC. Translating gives CATSTGAGGRNEQFF.

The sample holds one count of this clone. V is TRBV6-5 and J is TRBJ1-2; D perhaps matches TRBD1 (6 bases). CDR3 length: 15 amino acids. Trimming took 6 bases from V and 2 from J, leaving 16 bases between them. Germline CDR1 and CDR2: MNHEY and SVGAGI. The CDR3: CASRPGEGRNYGYTF. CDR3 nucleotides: TGTGCCAGCAGGCCAGGGGAGGGTAGGAACTATGGCTACACCTTC.

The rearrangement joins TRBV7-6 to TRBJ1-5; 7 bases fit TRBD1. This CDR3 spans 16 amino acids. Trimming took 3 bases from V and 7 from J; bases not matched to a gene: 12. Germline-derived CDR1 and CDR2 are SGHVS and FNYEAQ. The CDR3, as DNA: TGTGCCAGCAGCTTGCACGGGACAGCCATGGACCAGCCCCAGCATTTT. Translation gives CASSLHGTAMDQPQHF.

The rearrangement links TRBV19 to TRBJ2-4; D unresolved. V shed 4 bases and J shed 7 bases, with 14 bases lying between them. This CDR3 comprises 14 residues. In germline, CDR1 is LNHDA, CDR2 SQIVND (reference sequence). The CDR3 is CASSTPGSVNIQYF. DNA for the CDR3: TGTGCCAGTAGTACGCCGGGCAGCGTTAACATTCAGTACTTC.

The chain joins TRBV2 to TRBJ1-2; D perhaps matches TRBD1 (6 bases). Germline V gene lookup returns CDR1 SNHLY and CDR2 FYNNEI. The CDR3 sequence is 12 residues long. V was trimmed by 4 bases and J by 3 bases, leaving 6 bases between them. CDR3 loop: CASSAGDYGYTF. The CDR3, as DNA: TGTGCCAGCAGTGCAGGGGACTATGGCTACACCTTC.

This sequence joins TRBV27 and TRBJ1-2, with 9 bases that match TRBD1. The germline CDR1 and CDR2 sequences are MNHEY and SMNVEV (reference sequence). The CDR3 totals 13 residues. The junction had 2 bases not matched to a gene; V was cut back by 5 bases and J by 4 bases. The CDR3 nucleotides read TGTGCCAGCAGTATGACAGGGGGCTATGGCTACACCTTC. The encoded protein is CASSMTGGYGYTF.

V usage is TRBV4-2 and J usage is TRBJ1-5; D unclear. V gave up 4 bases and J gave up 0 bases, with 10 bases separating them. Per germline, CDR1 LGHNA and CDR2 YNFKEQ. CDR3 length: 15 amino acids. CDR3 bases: TGTGCCAGCAGCCTAAGTTACCGTAGCAATCAGCCCCAGCATTTT. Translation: CASSLSYRSNQPQHF.

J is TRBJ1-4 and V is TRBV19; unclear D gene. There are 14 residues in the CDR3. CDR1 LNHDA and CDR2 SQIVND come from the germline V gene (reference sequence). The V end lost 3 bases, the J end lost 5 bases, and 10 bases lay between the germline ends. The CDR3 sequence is CASSIGAPNEKLFF. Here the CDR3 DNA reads TGTGCCAGTAGTATTGGAGCCCCCAATGAAAAACTGTTTTTT.

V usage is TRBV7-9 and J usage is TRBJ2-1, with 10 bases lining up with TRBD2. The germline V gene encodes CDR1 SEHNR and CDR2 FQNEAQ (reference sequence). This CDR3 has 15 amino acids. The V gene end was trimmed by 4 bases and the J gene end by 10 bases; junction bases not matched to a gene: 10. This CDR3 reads CASSSLAGVRGEQFF. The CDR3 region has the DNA TGTGCCAGCAGCTCTCTAGCGGGGGTTCGAGGGGAGCAGTTCTTC.